This paragraph reports one T cell receptor (beta chain). Its antigen has not been determined. No base quality information exists; no much larger clone differs at one position. TCRbeta CDR3 regions were amplified from genomic DNA using the immunoSEQ Assay, a bias-controlled multiplex PCR. In the original analysis: Within the assay, amplification of reference gene primers was used to estimate how many nucleated cells each sample contained. Sequence reads were collapsed and filtered to measure the absolute abundance of every unique TCRbeta CDR3 rearrangement. For each sample, productive Simpson clonality was calculated as the square root of Simpson's diversity index across productive rearrangements. TCRdb's version of the immuneACCESS table is confined to in-frame rearrangements and falls short of the full clone set. An unresolved V gene accounts for under half of the shortfall where checked; the remainder is of unknown origin. V, J and clone size reflect that table, while D and trimming were determined from the DNA. The sample table shows more than 55,000 clones, and approximately 88% are seen once. Clones ranked in the top ten supply about 6% of the sample.

Collaborating institutions collected whole blood in K2EDTA tubes following their own protocols. For TCRbeta analysis, collaborator samples were shipped as frozen whole blood, as isolated PBMCs, or as DNA extracted from either sample type. This sample stems from a study of blood T cell repertoires in COVID-19 (TCRdb year 2020). Turning to the overall study: The collaborator samples originated in the United States, Italy and Spain and spanned the acute and convalescent phases of COVID-19. The repertoires were released in a freely available public database meant as a resource for research on the immune response to SARS-CoV-2. Samples came from the ongoing ImmuneRACE study (first 160 participants) plus 1,254 subjects from 6 global collaborators. The material from the prospective study consisted of cDNA or gDNA derived from T cells, B-cell-depleted T cells, or PBMCs. Subjects who had been exposed to COVID-19, were actively infected with it, or had recovered from it provided the deeply sampled blood TCRbeta repertoires that made up the dataset. Where available, HLA class I and class II types were obtained from metadata supplied by the sample provider rather than from assay-based typing. Sample metadata almost always included a de-identified subject ID, COVID-19 status, age in years and sex. Summary of the overall study and its limitations: How much clinical and demographic metadata was included differed by source and by participant, and the metadata was provided uncurated.

V lost 8 bases and J lost 3 bases; the stretch between them is 15 bases long. The CDR3 has 14 amino acids, counting the end cysteine and phenylalanine. This entry keeps only the CDR3 DNA: 42 bases, framed from base 1. CDR1 and CDR2, per the germline V gene, are MNHEY and SVGAGI. Source material: peripheral blood. The sequence was obtained from a woman aged 70-85 years with acute or convalescent COVID-19. The rearrangement combines TRBV6-5 with TRBJ2-3; the D gene cannot be named for sure. The sequence in DNA is TGTGCCAGCGCCTTCGGAGCTTCTACAGATACGCAGTATTTT. Translated, it gives CASAFGASTDTQYF.